This entry features one TCR beta chain sequence. The data stem from a study of CD8+ T cells in alopecia areata. The germline V gene encodes CDR1 SGHAT and CDR2 FQNNGV. With 2 bases clipped from V and 5 bases from J, the junction kept 6 bases outside the gene matches. The CDR3 loop spans 17 amino acids. Isolated RNA was reverse transcribed into cDNA used as the sequencing template. Here immunoSEQ multiplex PCR was the method, and the copy in TCRdb shows in-frame clones only, minus some. The sample contains a few hundred thousand clones, 65% to 70% of which appear only once. Sample: CD4+ T cells sorted from blood, taken at week 0. The receptor was isolated from a human donor with alopecia areata. This chain connects TRBV11-2 to TRBJ1-6; TRBD1 aligns across 10 bases. CDR3 bases: TGTGCCAGCAGCTTAATAGGGACAGGGGCACATAATTCACCCCTCCACTTT. Its translation: CASSLIGTGAHNSPLHF.